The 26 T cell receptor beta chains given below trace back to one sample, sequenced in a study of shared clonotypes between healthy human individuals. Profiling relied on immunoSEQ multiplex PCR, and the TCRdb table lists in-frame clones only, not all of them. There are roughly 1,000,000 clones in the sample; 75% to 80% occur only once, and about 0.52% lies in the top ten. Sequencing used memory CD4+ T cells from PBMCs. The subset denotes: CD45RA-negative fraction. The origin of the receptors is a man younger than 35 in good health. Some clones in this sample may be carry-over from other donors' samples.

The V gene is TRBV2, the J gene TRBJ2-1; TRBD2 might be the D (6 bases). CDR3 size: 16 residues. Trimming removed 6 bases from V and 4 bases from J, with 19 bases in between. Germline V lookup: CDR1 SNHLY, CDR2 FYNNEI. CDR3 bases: TGTGCCAGCAGGGAGCGAGGTAGCGGTTCTTACAATGAGCAGTTCTTC. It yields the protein CASRERGSGSYNEQFF.

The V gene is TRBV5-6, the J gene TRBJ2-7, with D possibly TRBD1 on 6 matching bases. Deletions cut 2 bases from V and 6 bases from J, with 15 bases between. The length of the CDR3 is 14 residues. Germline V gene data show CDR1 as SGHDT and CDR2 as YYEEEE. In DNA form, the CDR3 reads TGTGCCAGCAGCTTACCCGGACAGACTCGCGAGCAGTACTTC. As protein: CASSLPGQTREQYF. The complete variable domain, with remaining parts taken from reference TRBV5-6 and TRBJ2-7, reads DAGVTQSPTHLIKTRGQQVTLRCSPKSGHDTVSWYQQALGQGPQFIFQYYEEEERQRGNFPDRFSGHQFPNYSSELNVNALLLGDSALYLCASSLPGQTREQYFGPGTRLTVT.

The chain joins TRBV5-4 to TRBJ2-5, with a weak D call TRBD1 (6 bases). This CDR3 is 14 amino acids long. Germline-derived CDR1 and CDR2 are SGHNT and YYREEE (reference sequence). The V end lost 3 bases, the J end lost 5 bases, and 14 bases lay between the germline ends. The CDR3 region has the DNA TGTGCCAGCAGCTCCTACTTCACAGGGGAGACCCAGTACTTC. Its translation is CASSSYFTGETQYF.

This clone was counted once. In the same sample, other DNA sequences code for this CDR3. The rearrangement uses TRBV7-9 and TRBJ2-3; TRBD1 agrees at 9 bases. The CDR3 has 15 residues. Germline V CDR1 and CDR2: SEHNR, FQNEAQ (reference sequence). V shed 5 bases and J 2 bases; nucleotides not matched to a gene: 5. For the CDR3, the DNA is TGTGCCAGCAGCCCCGGACAGGGGTCCACAGATACGCAGTATTTT. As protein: CASSPGQGSTDTQYF.

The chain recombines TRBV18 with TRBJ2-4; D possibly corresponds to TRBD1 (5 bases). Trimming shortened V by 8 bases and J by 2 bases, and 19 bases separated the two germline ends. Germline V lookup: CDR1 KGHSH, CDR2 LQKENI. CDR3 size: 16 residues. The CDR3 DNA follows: TGTGCCAGCGGGGCAGGATACTTTATGACCAAAAACATTCAGTACTTC. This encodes CASGAGYFMTKNIQYF.

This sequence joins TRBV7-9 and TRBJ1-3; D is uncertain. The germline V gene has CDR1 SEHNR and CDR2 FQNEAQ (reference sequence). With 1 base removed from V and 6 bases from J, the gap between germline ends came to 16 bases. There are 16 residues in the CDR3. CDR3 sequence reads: CASSLVFTAGENTIYF. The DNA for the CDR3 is TGTGCCAGCAGCTTAGTCTTCACTGCCGGGGAAAACACCATATATTTT.

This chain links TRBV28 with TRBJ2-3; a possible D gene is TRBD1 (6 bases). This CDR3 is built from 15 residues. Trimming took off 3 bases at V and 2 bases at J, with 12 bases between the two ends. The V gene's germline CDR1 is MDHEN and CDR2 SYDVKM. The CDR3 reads CASSLRQGSTDTQYF. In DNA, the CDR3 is TGTGCCAGCAGTTTGAGGCAGGGGTCCACAGATACGCAGTATTTT.

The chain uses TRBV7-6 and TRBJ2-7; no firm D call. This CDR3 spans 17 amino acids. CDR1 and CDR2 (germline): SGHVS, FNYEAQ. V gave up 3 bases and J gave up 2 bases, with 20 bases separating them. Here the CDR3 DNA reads TGTGCCAGCAGCTTTAACGTTGGTCGAGCTTCCACCTACGAGCAGTACTTC. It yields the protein CASSFNVGRASTYEQYF.

CDR3 sequence (DNA): TGTGCCAGTAGTATCTTTACGGAGGCCTACGAGCAGTACTTC. Amino acid sequence: CASSIFTEAYEQYF. This sequence joins TRBV19 and TRBJ2-7; tentative D call: TRBD2 (5 bases). The CDR3 extends over 14 amino acids. In germline, CDR1 is LNHDA, CDR2 SQIVND (reference sequence). V lost 3 bases to trimming and J lost 2 bases, with 11 bases between them. Based on the CDR3 plus reference TRBV19 and TRBJ2-7, the full variable domain is DGGITQSPKYLFRKEGQNVTLSCEQNLNHDAMYWYRQDPGQGLRLIYYSQIVNDFQKGDIAEGYSVSREKKESFPLTVTSAQKNPTAFYLCASSIFTEAYEQYFGPGTRLTVT.

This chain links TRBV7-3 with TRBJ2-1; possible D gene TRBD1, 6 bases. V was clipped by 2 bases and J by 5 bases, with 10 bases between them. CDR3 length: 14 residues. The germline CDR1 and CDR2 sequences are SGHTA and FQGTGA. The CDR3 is CASSLGYRDNEQFF. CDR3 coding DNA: TGTGCCAGCAGCTTAGGCTACAGGGACAATGAGCAGTTCTTC.

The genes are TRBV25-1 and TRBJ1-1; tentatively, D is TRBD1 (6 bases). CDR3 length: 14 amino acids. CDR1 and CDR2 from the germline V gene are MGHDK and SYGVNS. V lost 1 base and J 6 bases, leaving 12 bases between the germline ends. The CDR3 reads CASSESGELAEAFF. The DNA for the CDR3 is TGTGCCAGCAGTGAATCAGGGGAATTGGCTGAAGCTTTCTTT.

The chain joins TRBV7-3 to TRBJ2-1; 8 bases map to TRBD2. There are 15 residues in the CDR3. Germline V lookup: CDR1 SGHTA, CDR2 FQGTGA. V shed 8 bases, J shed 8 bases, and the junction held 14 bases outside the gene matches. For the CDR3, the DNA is TGTGCCAGCCAACTCTCCTCGGGAGGGCTCCATGAGCAGTTCTTC. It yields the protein CASQLSSGGLHEQFF. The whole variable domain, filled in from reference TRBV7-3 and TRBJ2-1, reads GAGVSQTPSNKVTEKGKYVELRCDPISGHTALYWYRQSLGQGPEFLIYFQGTGAADDSGLPNDRFFAVRPEGSVSTLKIQRTERGDSAVYLCASQLSSGGLHEQFFGPGTRLTVL.

This CDR3 reads CASSQDVQGYYGYTF. CDR3 coding DNA: TGCGCCAGCAGCCAAGATGTACAGGGCTACTATGGCTACACCTTC. The gene calls are TRBV4-3 and TRBJ1-2; a weak D match, TRBD1 (6 bases). V was pared by 0 bases and J by 3 bases, with 11 bases between. The CDR3 has 15 residues. Germline V gives CDR1 LGHNA, CDR2 YSLEER.

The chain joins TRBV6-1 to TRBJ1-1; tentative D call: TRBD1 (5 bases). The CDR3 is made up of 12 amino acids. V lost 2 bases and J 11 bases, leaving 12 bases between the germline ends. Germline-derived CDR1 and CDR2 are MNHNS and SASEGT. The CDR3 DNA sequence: TGTGCCAGCAGTGAACAATGGGGGGGGGCTTTCTTT. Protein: CASSEQWGGAFF.

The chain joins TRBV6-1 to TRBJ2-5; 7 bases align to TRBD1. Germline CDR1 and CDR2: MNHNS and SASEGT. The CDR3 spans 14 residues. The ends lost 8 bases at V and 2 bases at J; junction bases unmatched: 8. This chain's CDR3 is CASHLGTAQETQYF. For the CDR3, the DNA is TGTGCCAGCCATTTGGGGACAGCTCAAGAGACCCAGTACTTC.

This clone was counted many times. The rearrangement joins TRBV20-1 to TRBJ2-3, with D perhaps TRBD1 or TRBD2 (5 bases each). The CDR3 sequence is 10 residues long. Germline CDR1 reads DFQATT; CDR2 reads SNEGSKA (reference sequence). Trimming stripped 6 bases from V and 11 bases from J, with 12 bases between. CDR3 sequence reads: CSAGTPRQYF. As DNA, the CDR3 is TGCAGTGCCGGGACCCCCCGGCAGTATTTT.

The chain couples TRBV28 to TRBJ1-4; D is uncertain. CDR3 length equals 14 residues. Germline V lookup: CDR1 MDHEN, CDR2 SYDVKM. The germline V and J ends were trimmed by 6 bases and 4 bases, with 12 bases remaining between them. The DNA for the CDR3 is TGTGCCAGCAGCGAAACATCCATTAATGAAAAACTGTTTTTT. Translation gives CASSETSINEKLFF. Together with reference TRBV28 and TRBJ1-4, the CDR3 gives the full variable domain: DVKVTQSSRYLVKRTGEKVFLECVQDMDHENMFWYRQDPGLGLRLIYFSYDVKMKEKGDIPEGYSVSREKKERFSLILESASTNQTSMYLCASSETSINEKLFFGSGTQLSVL.

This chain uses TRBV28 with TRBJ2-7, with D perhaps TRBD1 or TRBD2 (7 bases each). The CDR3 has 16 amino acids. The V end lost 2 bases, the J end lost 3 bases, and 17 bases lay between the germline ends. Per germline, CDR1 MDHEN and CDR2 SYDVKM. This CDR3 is CASSLQGGDRVYEQYF. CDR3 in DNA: TGTGCCAGCAGTTTACAGGGGGGGGACAGAGTCTACGAGCAGTACTTC.

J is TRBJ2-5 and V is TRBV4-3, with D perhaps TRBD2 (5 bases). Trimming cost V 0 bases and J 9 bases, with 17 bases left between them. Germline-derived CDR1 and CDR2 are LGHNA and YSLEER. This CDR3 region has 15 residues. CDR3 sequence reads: CASSQDRWESSAQYF. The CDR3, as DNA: TGCGCCAGCAGCCAAGATAGGTGGGAGTCCTCGGCCCAGTACTTC.

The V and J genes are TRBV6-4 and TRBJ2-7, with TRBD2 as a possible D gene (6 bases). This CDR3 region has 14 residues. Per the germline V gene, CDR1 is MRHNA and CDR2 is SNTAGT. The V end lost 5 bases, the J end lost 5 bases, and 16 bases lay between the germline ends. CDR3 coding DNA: TGTGCCAGCAGTCAGAGCCTGTGGGGGGACGAGCAGTACTTC. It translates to CASSQSLWGDEQYF.

The DNA of the CDR3 is TGTGCCAGCACTACACGGGGACAGCAAGAGACCCAGTACTTC. Its translation is CASTTRGQQETQYF. V gene TRBV28 combines with J gene TRBJ2-5; 7 bases fit TRBD1. The CDR3 contains 14 residues. With V trimmed by 7 bases and J by 2 bases, 7 bases remained unmatched. Germline V gene sequence: CDR1 MDHEN, CDR2 SYDVKM.

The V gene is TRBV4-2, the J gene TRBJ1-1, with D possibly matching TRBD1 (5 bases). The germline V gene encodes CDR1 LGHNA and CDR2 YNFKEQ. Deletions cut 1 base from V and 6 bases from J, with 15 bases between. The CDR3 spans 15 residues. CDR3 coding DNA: TGTGCCAGCAGCCAAGTTACTGGGGGTGTCCCTGAAGCTTTCTTT. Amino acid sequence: CASSQVTGGVPEAFF.

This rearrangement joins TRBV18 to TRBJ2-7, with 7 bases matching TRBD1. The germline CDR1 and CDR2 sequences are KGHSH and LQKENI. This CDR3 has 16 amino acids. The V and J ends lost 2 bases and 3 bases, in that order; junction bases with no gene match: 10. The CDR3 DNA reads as TGTGCCAGCTCACCATACCTACCGGGACAGAACTACGAGCAGTACTTC. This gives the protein CASSPYLPGQNYEQYF.

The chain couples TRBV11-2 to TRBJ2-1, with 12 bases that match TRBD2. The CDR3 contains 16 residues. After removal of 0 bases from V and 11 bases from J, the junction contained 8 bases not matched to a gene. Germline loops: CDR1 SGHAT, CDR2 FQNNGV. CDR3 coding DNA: TGTGCCAGCAGCTTAGAAATTTCGGGACTAGCGGGTAAGCAGTTCTTC. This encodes CASSLEISGLAGKQFF.

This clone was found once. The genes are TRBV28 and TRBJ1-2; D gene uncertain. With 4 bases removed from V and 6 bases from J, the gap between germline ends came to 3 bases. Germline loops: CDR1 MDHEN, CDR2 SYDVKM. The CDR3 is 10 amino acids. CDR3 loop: CASSWDGYTF. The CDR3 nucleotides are TGTGCCAGCAGTTGGGATGGCTACACCTTC.

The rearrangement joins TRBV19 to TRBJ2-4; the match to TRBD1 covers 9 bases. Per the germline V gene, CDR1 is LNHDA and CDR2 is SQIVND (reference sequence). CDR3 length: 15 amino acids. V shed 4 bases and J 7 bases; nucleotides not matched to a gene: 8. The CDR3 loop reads CASSTLTGGTNIQYF. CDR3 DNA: TGTGCCAGTAGTACACTCACAGGGGGCACGAACATTCAGTACTTC.